The rows below give T cell receptor beta chains drawn from one sample of a study of T cells in Graves' hyperthyroidism and ophthalmopathy. TCRdb ran MiXCR on the multiplex PCR reads and lists one entry per CDR3 protein. The data contain a few hundred thousand distinct CDR3 sequences, 15% to 20% of them seen just once; the ten biggest clones take up 40%. The sequenced sample was blood. The receptors originated from a man younger than 30 with Graves' ophthalmopathy. Each CDR3 is given with its conserved first and last residue. A D gene is named only where the DNA matches it firmly. Some rows mark clone size as missing; the rest say once, few, many or name a class of expanded clone.

many	TRBV6-1	.	TRBJ1-1	TGTGCCAGCAGTCCTCAGGTTACTAACACTGAAGCTTTCTTT	CASSPQVTNTEAFF
.	TRBV3-1	TRBD1	TRBJ2-1	TGTGCCAGCAGCCAAGATTGGACAGGGGTCACTCTAGAGGTCGTCAATGAGCAGTTCTTC	CASSQDWTGVTLEVVNEQFF
many	TRBV3-1	.	TRBJ2-1	TGTGCCAGCAGCCATTATGGTAAAGAGCAGTTCTTC	CASSHYGKEQFF
many	TRBV2	.	TRBJ2-7	TGTGCCAGCCGGGACTCCTACGAGCAGTACTTC	CASRDSYEQYF
many	TRBV7-9	.	TRBJ1-2	TGTGCCAGCAGCCCTGCTGCAGAAGGCTATGGCTACACCTTC	CASSPAAEGYGYTF
many	TRBV3-1	TRBD2	TRBJ2-1	TGTGCCAGCAGCCCTGGCCTAGCGGGGGTTGGTAATGAGCAGTTCTTC	CASSPGLAGVGNEQFF
many	TRBV2	TRBD1	TRBJ1-2	TGTGCCAGCAGTGAGCACCGGGACAGACTCTATGGCTACACCTTC	CASSEHRDRLYGYTF
.	TRBV6-1	.	TRBJ1-3	TGTGCCAGCAGTGAGGGGGTCTCGAGAAACACCATATATTTT	CASSEGVSRNTIYF
few	TRBV7-9	.	TRBJ2-3	TGTGCCAGCAGTCCCCCGGGGTCTAGCACAGATACGCAGTATTTT	CASSPPGSSTDTQYF
.	TRBV19	.	TRBJ1-6	TGTGCCAGTAGGGCCTACCGGTATAATTCACCCCTCCACTTT	CASRAYRYNSPLHF
.	TRBV18	.	TRBJ1-5	TGTGCCAGCTCACCGACCGGTGGCAGGGGAGGCAATCAGCCCCAGCATTTT	CASSPTGGRGGNQPQHF
few	TRBV5-1	.	TRBJ1-3	TGCGCCAGCAGCTTGGATTGGGTGGCCGGAAACACCATATATTTT	CASSLDWVAGNTIYF
many	TRBV27	.	TRBJ2-7	TGTGCCAGCAGTTTAAATTGGGCAGTCTACGAGCAGTACTTC	CASSLNWAVYEQYF
.	TRBV11-2	.	TRBJ2-1	TGTGCCTCCGGGGTGGGGGGTACCTCCTACAATGAGCAGTTCTTC	CASGVGGTSYNEQFF
many	TRBV6-1	.	TRBJ2-3	TGTGCCAGCAGCTGGTCGGCTGCTGATACGCAGTATTTT	CASSWSAADTQYF
.	TRBV18	TRBD1	TRBJ2-7	TGTGCCAGCTCACCACCAAGGGGACAGGTGGCCGAGCAGTACTTC	CASSPPRGQVAEQYF
many	TRBV20-1	.	TRBJ1-5	TGCAGTGCTAGTAAGAGGATCAATCAGCCCCAGCATTTT	CSASKRINQPQHF
few	TRBV6-6	.	TRBJ2-5	TGTGCCAGCAGTTACTCGAGTCCCGAAGAGACCCAGTACTTC	CASSYSSPEETQYF
.	TRBV3-1	.	TRBJ2-1	TGTGCCAGTCACGGCGGGGAGTCCTACAATGAGCAGTTCTTC	CASHGGESYNEQFF
many	TRBV5-1	.	TRBJ1-6	TGCGCCAGCAGCTTGGGACACGTCCTTAATTCACCCCTCCACTTT	CASSLGHVLNSPLHF
many	TRBV6-1	.	TRBJ2-3	TGTGCCAGCATGGTAGCGAACACAGATACGCAGTATTTT	CASMVANTDTQYF
few	TRBV19	.	TRBJ1-5	TGTGCTGCGGGGGAGGGAATTTACAATCAGCCCCAGCATTTT	CAAGEGIYNQPQHF
many	TRBV12-3/TRBV12-4	TRBD1	TRBJ1-2	TGTGCCAGCAGTCCGGGACAGGGGCGTAGCTATGGCTACACCTTC	CASSPGQGRSYGYTF
many	TRBV10-3	TRBD1	TRBJ1-1	TGTGCCATCAGGCCCCCGGGACAGGGAGTCACTGAAGCTTTCTTT	CAIRPPGQGVTEAFF
.	TRBV5-1	.	TRBJ1-5	TGCGCCGGCAGCTTGGATGACACCTATCAGCCCCAGCATTTT	CAGSLDDTYQPQHF
many	TRBV7-9	.	TRBJ2-7	TGTGCCAGCAGCCCCGCAGAAAACGAGCAGTACTTC	CASSPAENEQYF
many	TRBV5-1	.	TRBJ2-7	TGCGCCAGCAGTCTTGCAGGGTACGGGAACGAGCAGTACTTC	CASSLAGYGNEQYF
many	TRBV2	TRBD2	TRBJ2-3	TGTGCCAGCAGTCCTACTAGCGGGGGGGCCGAGAGGGCGACGCAGTATTTT	CASSPTSGGAERATQYF
.	TRBV9	.	TRBJ1-2	TGTGCCAGCAGCGTAGCTACGAAGGGAGCTAACTATGGCTACACCTTC	CASSVATKGANYGYTF
many	TRBV9	.	TRBJ1-4	TGTGCCAGCAGCGCCGGACCTGGGGAAAAACTGTTTTTT	CASSAGPGEKLFF
many	TRBV3-1	.	TRBJ1-3	TGTGCCAGCACCCCTTACTCTGGAAACACCATATATTTT	CASTPYSGNTIYF
many	TRBV2	TRBD2	TRBJ2-5	TGTGCCAGCAGTGAAGCGCGCCACGAGCGGGGGGTTCAGGGAGAGACCCAGTACTTC	CASSEARHERGVQGETQYF
.	TRBV4-1	TRBD1	TRBJ2-3	TGCGCCAGCAGCGTAACCTGGACAGGAACAGATACGCAGTATTTT	CASSVTWTGTDTQYF
.	TRBV2	TRBD1	TRBJ1-1	TGTGCCAGCAGTAACCACAGGGACAGGGGGCTTGAAGCTTTCTTT	CASSNHRDRGLEAFF
.	TRBV7-9	.	TRBJ2-7	TGTGCCAGCAGCGCAGGACCCGAGAAGTACTTC	CASSAGPEKYF
few	TRBV12-5	TRBD1	TRBJ1-3	TGTGCTAGTGGTTTGGTACAATGGTGGGGACAGGGAGAAGGTCGCTCTGGAAACACCATATATTTT	CASGLVQWWGQGEGRSGNTIYF
once	TRBV11-2	.	TRBJ2-7	TGTGCCAGCAGCTCCCCAGCCCAAGGCAACGAGCAGTACTTC	CASSSPAQGNEQYF
.	TRBV27	.	TRBJ2-4	TGTGCCAGCAAGGGGGTGGTTACGGAGGGTCGTTTGAACATTCAGTACTTC	CASKGVVTEGRLNIQYF
few	TRBV7-9	TRBD2	TRBJ2-1	TGTGCCAGCAGCCCGACCGGTAGCGGGGGGGGGAATGAGCAGTTCTTC	CASSPTGSGGGNEQFF
.	TRBV20-1	TRBD2	TRBJ2-2	TGCAGTGCTAGAGGGATGGCGGGGGCGAACACCGGGGAGCTGTTTTTT	CSARGMAGANTGELFF
.	TRBV6-5	TRBD1	TRBJ2-1	TGTGCCAGCAGTTATACAGGGGGCGGGCACAATGAGCAGTTCTTC	CASSYTGGGHNEQFF
many	TRBV12-3/TRBV12-4	.	TRBJ2-3	TGTGCCAGCAGTTTGATGAACTTCAACACAGATACGCAGTATTTT	CASSLMNFNTDTQYF
.	TRBV6-1	TRBD1	TRBJ1-1	TGTGCCAGCAGTGACAGGGGGCGAGCCACTGGAGCTTTCTTT	CASSDRGRATGAFF
many	TRBV2	TRBD2	TRBJ2-3	TGTGCCAGCTTTAGCGGGGGGCTTACAGATACGCAGTATTTT	CASFSGGLTDTQYF
.	TRBV9	.	TRBJ1-2	TGTGCCAGCAGCGCAGTGGGACAAGTTAACTATGGCTACACCTTC	CASSAVGQVNYGYTF
few	TRBV18	.	TRBJ1-5	TGTGCCAGCCGGGCTGGGGCCGATCAGCCCCAGCATTTT	CASRAGADQPQHF
many	TRBV19	.	TRBJ2-3	TGTGCCAGTAGTACTGACAGGTTCGCGGATACGCAGTATTTT	CASSTDRFADTQYF
few	TRBV29-1	.	TRBJ2-7	TGCAGCGTTGAAGAAGGGTCCGCCTACGAGCAGTACTTC	CSVEEGSAYEQYF
many	TRBV3-1	TRBD1	TRBJ2-7	TGTGCCAGCAGCCAAGATCTTCGACAGGGCAGATACGAGCAGTACTTC	CASSQDLRQGRYEQYF
many	TRBV6-5	TRBD1	TRBJ1-2	TGTGCCAGCAGTTACGGGCGACAGGGATCCTATGGCTACACCTTC	CASSYGRQGSYGYTF
few	TRBV7-9	.	TRBJ1-1	TGTGCCAGCAGCCGAGGGGGTGTTGGGGAAGAAGCTTTCTTT	CASSRGGVGEEAFF
few	TRBV7-9	.	TRBJ2-5	TGTGCCAGCACCCAAGGGGGTCCCGAGTACTTC	CASTQGGPEYF
.	TRBV15	.	TRBJ2-3	TGTGCCGCCGAGGGGGGGGATGATACGCAGTATTTT	CAAEGGDDTQYF
many	TRBV7-9	.	TRBJ1-1	TGTGCCAGCAGCCCACCAGGGGAATACACTGAAGCTTTCTTT	CASSPPGEYTEAFF
.	TRBV20-1	TRBD2	TRBJ2-5	TGCAGTGCTAGAGAGGCTAGCGGGGGTCAAGAGACCCAGTACTTC	CSAREASGGQETQYF
few	TRBV9	TRBD1	TRBJ1-1	TGTGCCAGCAGCGTAGGGACAGGGTCCCCCTCTCAAGCTTTCTTT	CASSVGTGSPSQAFF
.	TRBV20-1	TRBD2	TRBJ2-3	TGCAGTGCTCCTTTCAACCTAGCGGGGGGCACAGATACGCAGTATTTT	CSAPFNLAGGTDTQYF